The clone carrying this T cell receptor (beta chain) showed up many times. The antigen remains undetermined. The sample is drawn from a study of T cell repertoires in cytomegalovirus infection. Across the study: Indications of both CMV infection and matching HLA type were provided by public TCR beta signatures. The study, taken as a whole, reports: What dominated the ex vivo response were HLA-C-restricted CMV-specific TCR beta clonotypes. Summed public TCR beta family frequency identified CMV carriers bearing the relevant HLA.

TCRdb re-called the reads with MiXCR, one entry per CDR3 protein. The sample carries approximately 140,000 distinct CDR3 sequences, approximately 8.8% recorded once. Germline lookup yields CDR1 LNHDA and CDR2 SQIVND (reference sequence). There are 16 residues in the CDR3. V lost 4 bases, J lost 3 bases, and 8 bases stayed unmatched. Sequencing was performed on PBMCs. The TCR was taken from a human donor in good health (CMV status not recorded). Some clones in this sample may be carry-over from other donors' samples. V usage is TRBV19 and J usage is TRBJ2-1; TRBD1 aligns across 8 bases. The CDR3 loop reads CASSTETGTGYNEQFF. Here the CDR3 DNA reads TGTGCCAGTAGTACCGAAACCGGGACAGGCTACAATGAGCAGTTCTTC. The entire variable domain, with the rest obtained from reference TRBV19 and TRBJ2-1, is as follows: DGGITQSPKYLFRKEGQNVTLSCEQNLNHDAMYWYRQDPGQGLRLIYYSQIVNDFQKGDIAEGYSVSREKKESFPLTVTSAQKNPTAFYLCASSTETGTGYNEQFFGPGTRLTVL.